This T cell receptor beta chain is drawn from a study of T cell responses to AZD1222 COVID-19 vaccine. Overall study findings and caveats: Across the whole spike, CD4 TCRs peaked at regions 160-218 and 743-854. Spike-specific TCR breadth and depth grew following two AZD1222 doses.

With regard to this clone: Antigen unknown.

Here immunoSEQ multiplex PCR was the method, and the copy in TCRdb shows in-frame clones only, minus some. In the table there are about 200,000 clones, over 85% of which are singletons. CDR3 size: 16 residues. CDR1 and CDR2 from the germline V gene are LNHNV and YYDKDF (reference sequence). V trimming: 2 bases; J trimming: 5 bases; junction bases outside the gene matches: 4. The source is an adult who received the MenACWY meningococcal vaccine as a control. This material consisted of peripheral blood, taken 28 days after the second dose of the MenACWY control vaccine. This chain uses TRBV15 with TRBJ2-1, with 12 bases lining up with TRBD2. CDR3 sequence (DNA): TGTGCCACCAGCAGACCAACTAGCGGGGGGAACAATGAGCAGTTCTTC. Its translation is CATSRPTSGGNNEQFF.